Sequencing of this T cell receptor (beta chain) was carried out in a study of blood T cells in healthy people across ages. Study-level background: In model experiments, template switching was able to capture about one barcoded beta molecule for every two T cells that were present.

Using a J-beta primer mix together with a sample-barcoded 5' primer, a second PCR was run for about 6 to 11 cycles. A minimum of 2.5 million CDR3-containing paired-end reads was obtained for each sample. TCRdb independently ran MiXCR on the 5' RACE reads; one entry per CDR3 protein. Of about 620,000 distinct CDR3 sequences listed, around a fifth are singletons. The CDR3 totals 15 residues. Germline V gene data show CDR1 as SSHAT and CDR2 as FNYEAQ (reference sequence). Comment on this clonotype: The junction departs from germline at one end; a sequencing error may be responsible.

The sample comprised blood. The chain joins TRBV7-7 to TRBJ2-5; the D call may be TRBD1 or TRBD2 (5 bases each). This receptor was obtained from a man in his 70s in good health. The CDR3 loop reads CASSRDGPPKETQYF. CDR3 DNA sequence: TGTGCTAGCAGCCGGGACGGACCACCTAAAGAGACCCAGTACTTC.